This T cell receptor beta chain was recovered during a study of T cells after yellow fever vaccination. Study-level background: SMART-Seq v4 Ultra Low Input handled preparation of low-cell-number fractions.

UMIs were added to TCR cDNA along with a universal primer site when it was made by 5'RACE template switching. TCRdb passed the 5' RACE reads through MiXCR, listing each CDR3 protein once. Here the sample spans roughly 400,000 distinct CDR3 sequences, around 20% being singletons. In regard to this clonotype: Its antigen is undetermined.

Overall study findings and caveats: Abundant bulk-population clonotypes could contaminate the FACS-sorted repertoires.

This CDR3 is 15 amino acids long. V shed 6 bases and J shed 6 bases, with 18 bases lying between them. The sequences come from PBMCs, collected before the yellow fever booster vaccination. V and J are TRBV12-3 or TRBV12-4 and TRBJ2-1, with D tentatively TRBD1 or TRBD2 (6 bases each). The sequence was collected from a man aged 18-30 years who received the YFV17D yellow fever vaccine. Here the CDR3 reads CASRFTGASANEQFF. DNA of the CDR3: TGTGCCAGCAGATTTACGGGGGCGAGTGCCAATGAGCAGTTCTTC.